The TCR beta chain under discussion was sequenced for a study of human T cells and chemical hapten exposure. The study's findings and limits: Unchanged with DPC sensitization were TCRs above 1 in 1000 frequency.

This clonotype was picked up many times. Antigen specificity is unknown. Via MiXCR, TCRdb re-called the RACE reads, giving one row per CDR3 protein. Of over 60,000 distinct CDR3 sequences listed, under 13% are singletons. The time point here: patch test 2, 6 weeks after DPC sensitization. Treatment in this sample: therapeutic diphenylcyclopropenone sensitization with weekly scalp DPC. V trimming: 3 bases; J trimming: 0 bases; junction bases outside the gene matches: 2. The V gene's germline CDR1 is KGHSH and CDR2 LQKENI. This CDR3 is 15 amino acids long. The source is a woman in her forties or fifties with alopecia areata. Some clones in this sample may be carry-over from other donors' samples. Source: whole blood, taken in connection with sensitization to the hapten diphenylcyclopropenone (DPC). This chain links TRBV18 with TRBJ2-1; 7 bases are a match to TRBD2. CDR3 residues: CASSPVAGSYNEQFF. The CDR3 nucleotides are TGTGCCAGCTCACCGGTAGCGGGCTCCTACAATGAGCAGTTCTTC.